The 18 T cell receptor beta chains in this list originate from one sample, sequenced in a study of control samples from healthy donors and cancer patients. Produced via immunoSEQ multiplex PCR; TCRdb's table is partial and in-frame only. The listing contains approximately 190,000 clones. Sequencing was done on a sample of blood. The receptors were gathered from a woman aged 25 to 45 in good health.

V usage is TRBV5-1 and J usage is TRBJ2-5; D assignment may be TRBD1 or TRBD2 (5 bases each). The CDR3 has 14 residues. Trimming removed 1 base from V and 1 base from J, with 8 bases in between. Germline loops: CDR1 SGHRS, CDR2 YFSETQ. The CDR3 nucleotides read TGCGCCAGCAGCTTGTTGGGGGTCCAAGAGACCCAGTACTTC. This translates into CASSLLGVQETQYF.

Here the CDR3 reads CASSVYSNQPQHF. The CDR3 nucleotides are TGTGCCAGCAGCGTTTATAGCAATCAGCCCCAGCATTTT. The chain recombines TRBV28 with TRBJ1-5, with no clear D. V lost 6 bases and J lost 0, with 6 bases in between. Germline V CDR1 and CDR2: MDHEN, SYDVKM. This CDR3 has 13 amino acids.

The chain employs TRBV7-9 and TRBJ2-3, with D perhaps being TRBD1 or TRBD2 (5 bases each). The CDR3 loop spans 15 amino acids. Deletions cut 4 bases from V and 4 bases from J, with 15 bases between. Germline lookup yields CDR1 SEHNR and CDR2 FQNEAQ (reference sequence). The CDR3 here is CASSSQGRGADTQYF. CDR3 bases: TGTGCCAGCAGCTCGCAAGGGAGAGGGGCAGATACGCAGTATTTT.

The rearrangement uses TRBV10-3 and TRBJ2-5; D might be TRBD2 (5 bases). CDR3 length: 11 residues. V gave up 4 bases and J gave up 5 bases, with 5 bases separating them. Germline V gene data show CDR1 as ENHRY and CDR2 as SYGVKD. The chain's CDR3 is CAISGGETQYF. The CDR3 DNA is TGTGCCATCAGTGGAGGGGAGACCCAGTACTTC.

The rearrangement joins TRBV3-1 (or the pseudogene TRBV3-2) to TRBJ1-1, with D possibly TRBD1 on 5 matching bases. CDR1 and CDR2 from the germline V gene are LGHDT and YNNKEL (reference sequence). The CDR3 runs to 14 residues. V gave up 4 bases and J gave up 4 bases, with 13 bases separating them. Here the CDR3 DNA reads TGTGCCAGCAGCCTTAAGGGGTGGCTCACTGAAGCTTTCTTT. Translating it yields CASSLKGWLTEAFF.

This rearrangement joins TRBV28 to TRBJ1-2; TRBD1 matches at 7 bases. The CDR3 sequence is 14 residues long. Germline V gene sequence: CDR1 MDHEN, CDR2 SYDVKM. Trimming at V came to 3 bases and at J to 0 bases, leaving 1 base not matched to a gene. The CDR3 reads CASSLGQSNYGYTF. CDR3 coding DNA: TGTGCCAGCAGTTTGGGACAGTCTAACTATGGCTACACCTTC.

The CDR3 DNA is TGCGCCAGCAGCCAAAGGTCGAACAATCAGCCCCAGCATTTT. It translates to CASSQRSNNQPQHF. The chain carries TRBV4-1 and TRBJ1-5, with unresolved D. V gave up 2 bases and J gave up 3 bases, with 8 bases separating them. The CDR3 totals 14 residues. The germline V gene has CDR1 MGHRA and CDR2 YSYEKL.

The chain recombines TRBV5-6 with TRBJ1-4; D is possibly TRBD1 (6 bases). Per the germline V gene, CDR1 is SGHDT and CDR2 is YYEEEE. This CDR3 contains 14 residues. Trimming removed 5 bases at V and 4 bases at J, with 12 bases between. CDR3 amino acids: CASSRDRFNEKLFF. As DNA, the CDR3 is TGTGCCAGCAGTCGAGACAGGTTTAATGAAAAACTGTTTTTT.

This sequence joins TRBV9 and TRBJ2-2, with D perhaps TRBD2 (6 bases). This CDR3 region has 16 residues. V gave up 0 bases and J gave up 1 base, with 10 bases separating them. Germline assignment: CDR1 SGDLS and CDR2 YYNGEE. The CDR3 DNA follows: TGTGCCAGCAGCGTAGGGAGGGGTCTGAACACCGGGGAGCTGTTTTTT. It specifies CASSVGRGLNTGELFF.

The chain couples TRBV18 to TRBJ2-5; D is possibly TRBD1 (6 bases). The V gene's germline CDR1 is KGHSH and CDR2 LQKENI. CDR3 length equals 15 residues. Between the trimmed V and J ends, which lost 3 bases and 0 bases, there was a span of 11 bases. CDR3 bases: TGTGCCAGCTCACCCTCCGGGACATACCAAGAGACCCAGTACTTC. This encodes CASSPSGTYQETQYF.

The V call is TRBV9, the J call TRBJ1-5; tentatively, D is TRBD1 (5 bases). Germline CDR1 SGDLS, CDR2 YYNGEE. Trimming took 0 bases from V and 7 from J, leaving 14 bases between them. The CDR3 spans 15 residues. CDR3 sequence reads: CASSVGGERSQPQHF. In DNA form, the CDR3 reads TGTGCCAGCAGCGTAGGGGGGGAACGGAGCCAGCCCCAGCATTTT.

The chain combines TRBV4-2 with TRBJ1-2; D gene ambiguous. Trimming left V 1 base short and J 4 bases short, with 10 bases between. Germline CDR1 reads LGHNA; CDR2 reads YNFKEQ. The CDR3 runs 14 residues. The CDR3, as DNA: TGTGCCAGCAGCCAAGGATTACCGACCTATGGCTACACCTTC. This translates into CASSQGLPTYGYTF.

The CDR3 region is CASSGGHGETQYF. CDR3 sequence (DNA): TGTGCCAGTAGTGGGGGTCACGGGGAGACCCAGTACTTC. This chain joins TRBV19 and TRBJ2-5; possibly TRBD1 or TRBD2 for D (5 bases each). The germline V and J ends were trimmed by 5 bases and 5 bases, with 12 bases remaining between them. The CDR3 has 13 residues. CDR1 and CDR2 (germline): LNHDA, SQIVND (reference sequence).

The chain couples TRBV9 to TRBJ1-3, with 7 bases fitting TRBD1. The CDR3 totals 15 residues. Germline V CDR1 and CDR2: SGDLS, YYNGEE. V gave up 4 bases and J gave up 3 bases; unmatched junction bases: 7. The CDR3 protein is CASSPRTGDGNTIYF. The CDR3 nucleotides read TGTGCCAGCAGCCCACGCACAGGGGATGGAAACACCATATATTTT.

The chain is built from TRBV11-2 and TRBJ1-6; perhaps TRBD1 as D (5 bases). This CDR3 spans 14 amino acids. Trimming took off 5 bases at V and 8 bases at J, with 13 bases between the two ends. CDR1 and CDR2 from the germline V gene are SGHAT and FQNNGV. The CDR3 DNA reads TGTGCCAGCAGCCCCCAGGGTTGGGATTCACCCCTCCACTTT. Protein product: CASSPQGWDSPLHF.

This rearrangement joins TRBV6-8 to TRBJ1-1; tentative D call: TRBD1 (6 bases). CDR1 and CDR2 (germline): MNHGY, SAAAGT. The CDR3 spans 10 residues. V dropped 9 bases and J dropped 10 bases, with 12 bases sitting between them. The CDR3 sequence is CARGKGGAFF. CDR3 coding DNA: TGTGCCAGGGGGAAGGGGGGAGCTTTCTTT.

V usage is TRBV7-9 and J usage is TRBJ1-2, with D maybe TRBD1 (6 bases). The CDR3 runs 13 residues. The V gene's germline CDR1 is SEHNR and CDR2 FQNEAQ (reference sequence). The V gene lost 5 bases and the J gene lost 8 bases, with 15 bases spanning the gap. The DNA for the CDR3 is TGTGCCAGCAGCCCCCGGGACACGCGCGGCTACACCTTC. This sequence encodes CASSPRDTRGYTF.

This sequence joins TRBV28 and TRBJ1-2; D might be TRBD1 (5 bases). V was clipped by 4 bases and J by 0 bases, with 12 bases between them. This CDR3 is 15 amino acids long. CDR1 is MDHEN and CDR2 is SYDVKM in the germline V gene. The chain's CDR3 is CASSSRGAANYGYTF. In DNA form, the CDR3 reads TGTGCCAGCAGTTCCCGCGGGGCAGCTAACTATGGCTACACCTTC.